This T cell receptor (beta chain) was captured by sequencing in a study of CD8 T cells in Susac syndrome. Study findings and constraints: It was acknowledged in the study that the number of individuals who were included in its TCR sequencing and HLA analysis was relatively small.

This clonotype has only a few counts. The antigen remains unidentified. Trimming left V 1 base short and J 2 bases short, with 9 bases between. In germline, CDR1 is MGHRA, CDR2 YSYEKL. This CDR3 has 15 amino acids. cDNA came from approximately 0.5 to 1 ug RNA primed by random hexamers. Amplification of TCR beta CDR3 across 54 Vbeta and 13 Jbeta was performed with immunoSEQ multiplex PCR. Each CDR3 protein gets one entry after TCRdb re-called the immunoSEQ multiplex PCR reads with MiXCR. This sample carries 350,000 to 550,000 distinct CDR3 sequences, 85% to 90% of them seen once, and the ten largest clones take about 0.1%.

The chain carries TRBV4-1 and TRBJ2-1, with D possibly matching TRBD1 (5 bases). The origin of this receptor is a human donor with multiple sclerosis. Specimen: CD8+ T cells from PBMCs. The CDR3 DNA reads as TGCGCCAGCAGCCAAGGTCCAGGGCCCTACAATGAGCAGTTCTTC. Its protein is CASSQGPGPYNEQFF.